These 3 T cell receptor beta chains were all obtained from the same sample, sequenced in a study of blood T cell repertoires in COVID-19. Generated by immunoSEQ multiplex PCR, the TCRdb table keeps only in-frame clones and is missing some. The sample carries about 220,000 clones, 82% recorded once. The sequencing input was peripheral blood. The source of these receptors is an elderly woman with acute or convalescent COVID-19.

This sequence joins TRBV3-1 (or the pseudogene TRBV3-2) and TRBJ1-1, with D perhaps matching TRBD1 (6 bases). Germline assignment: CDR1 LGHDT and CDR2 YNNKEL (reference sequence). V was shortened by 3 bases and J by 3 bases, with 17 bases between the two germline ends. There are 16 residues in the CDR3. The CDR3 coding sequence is TGTGCCAGCAGCCAGTTAAGTAGGGGGGGCGACACTGAAGCTTTCTTT. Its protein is CASSQLSRGGDTEAFF.

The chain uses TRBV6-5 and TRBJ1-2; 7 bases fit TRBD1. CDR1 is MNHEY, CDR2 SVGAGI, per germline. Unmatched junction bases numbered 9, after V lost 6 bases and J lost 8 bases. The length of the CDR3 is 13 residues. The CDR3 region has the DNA TGTGCCAGCAGAACCACAGGGGCGCGAGGCTACACCTTC. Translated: CASRTTGARGYTF.

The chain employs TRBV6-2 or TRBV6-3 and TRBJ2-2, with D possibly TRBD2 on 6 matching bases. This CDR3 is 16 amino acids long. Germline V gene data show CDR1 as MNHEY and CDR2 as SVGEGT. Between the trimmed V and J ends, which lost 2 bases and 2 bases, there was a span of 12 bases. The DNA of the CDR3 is TGTGCCAGCAGTTACGGACTAACGCTTAACACCGGGGAGCTGTTTTTT. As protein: CASSYGLTLNTGELFF.